A selection of T cell receptor beta chains follows, all from one sample in a study of cytomegalovirus exposure and HLA in healthy donors. Some clones are missing from TCRdb's copy, which holds only in-frame ones; the method was immunoSEQ multiplex PCR. This sample has around 180,000 clones, with approximately 80% found just once. The specimen sequenced was PBMCs. These receptors came from a man between 18 and 29 years old in good health and CMV-seropositive. CDR3s include the opening cysteine and the closing phenylalanine or tryptophan. A D gene is named only where the DNA matches it firmly. Rows give clone size only sometimes, using once, few, many, or a class for an expanded clone.

abundance,v_gene,d_gene,j_gene,CDR3aa,CDR3nt
NA,TRBV7-9,TRBD1,TRBJ1-1,CASSGQGLNTEAFF,TGTGCCAGCAGCGGACAGGGCCTGAACACTGAAGCTTTCTTT
NA,TRBV30,NA,TRBJ1-4,CAWSQGGLGEKLFF,TGTGCCTGGAGCCAAGGGGGTTTAGGGGAAAAACTGTTTTTT
once,TRBV9,TRBD1,TRBJ1-1,CASSPRQGMNTEAFF,TGTGCCAGCAGCCCTCGACAGGGGATGAACACTGAAGCTTTCTTT
once,TRBV5-6,NA,TRBJ1-2,CASSLDTGNNYGYTF,TGTGCCAGCAGCTTGGATACAGGGAATAACTATGGCTACACCTTC
NA,TRBV11-2,TRBD2,TRBJ2-7,CASSLEREGMEGEQYF,TGTGCCAGCAGCTTAGAGCGGGAGGGCATGGAAGGCGAGCAGTACTTC
few,TRBV28,NA,TRBJ1-5,CASISGGLSQPQHF,TGTGCCAGCATTTCGGGGGGGCTAAGTCAGCCCCAGCATTTT
NA,TRBV7-2,TRBD2,TRBJ2-7,CASSLFNREEYF,TGTGCCAGCAGCTTATTCAATCGGGAGGAATACTTC
NA,TRBV7-9,NA,TRBJ2-1,CASLRERNHTEQFF,TGTGCCAGCCTGAGGGAGAGGAATCATACTGAGCAGTTCTTC
NA,TRBV19,NA,TRBJ2-1,CASSIQGRLPNEQFF,TGTGCCAGTAGTATACAGGGGCGTCTGCCCAATGAGCAGTTCTTC
NA,TRBV7-2,NA,TRBJ2-5,CASSYGTRKGETQYF,TGTGCCAGCAGTTACGGGACTCGAAAGGGAGAGACCCAGTACTTC
NA,TRBV2,NA,TRBJ2-7,CASSDGGGTYEQYF,TGTGCCAGCAGTGATGGCGGCGGTACCTACGAGCAGTACTTC
NA,TRBV11-3,NA,TRBJ2-2,CASSLSSLNTGELFF,TGTGCCAGCAGCTTATCAAGCCTGAACACCGGGGAGCTGTTTTTT
NA,TRBV29-1,NA,TRBJ2-5,CSVEEIEETQYF,TGCAGCGTTGAGGAGATCGAAGAGACCCAGTACTTC
NA,TRBV18,TRBD1,TRBJ2-7,CASSPPPGQGYEQYF,TGTGCCAGCTCACCACCCCCGGGACAGGGCTACGAGCAGTACTTC
NA,TRBV9,NA,TRBJ2-7,CASSVGGGNYEQYF,TGTGCCAGCAGCGTAGGGGGCGGAAATTACGAGCAGTACTTC
NA,TRBV29-1,NA,TRBJ2-7,CSVVLDYEQYF,TGCAGCGTTGTGTTAGACTACGAGCAGTACTTC